This is a list of T cell receptor beta chains from one sample in a study of beta chain features in type 1 diabetes. TCRdb's table, derived via immunoSEQ multiplex PCR, lists solely in-frame clones and lacks some. The profile shows 640,000 or so clones, 13% of them singletons. Sequenced sample: naive CD4+ T cells from blood. The receptors were gathered from a young man with type 1 diabetes. Each CDR3 is given without its conserved first and last residue. The listing skips clone size in some rows; elsewhere it reads once, few, many or a size class.

CDR3 protein | J gene | V gene | CDR3 length | clone size
ANRGGGWNEQF | TRBJ2-1 | TRBV25-1 | 11 | few
ASGVAAQETQY | TRBJ2-5 | TRBV7-3 | 11 | NA
IGGFGYGYT | TRBJ1-2 | TRBV20-1 | 9 | NA
ASSWGPGDTQY | TRBJ2-3 | TRBV5-6 | 11 | NA
ASSQEGQVTDTQY | TRBJ2-3 | TRBV19 | 13 | NA
ASSPSGRLGETQY | TRBJ2-5 | TRBV5-8 | 13 | few
ASSLELAGGPSTDTQY | TRBJ2-3 | TRBV13 | 16 | NA
ASRRQSSGANVLT | TRBJ2-6 | TRBV19 | 13 | few
ASSEGRVGNTEAF | TRBJ1-1 | TRBV9 | 13 | few
ASSFPAGTRETQY | TRBJ2-5 | TRBV5-4 | 13 | few
AWAGTAGPAAF | TRBJ1-1 | TRBV30 | 11 | few
AWSGPGAGLNTEAF | TRBJ1-1 | TRBV30 | 14 | NA
SVDTGLNTEAF | TRBJ1-1 | TRBV29-1 | 11 | NA
ASSEDWGGNSPLH | TRBJ1-6 | TRBV25-1 | 13 | few
ASSRGDRGSGFYGYT | TRBJ1-2 | TRBV7-8 | 15 | few
ASSQVGGQRPPLH | TRBJ1-6 | TRBV14 | 13 | few
ATSRETSNQPQH | TRBJ1-5 | TRBV15 | 12 | NA
SVEKQGVGTEAF | TRBJ1-1 | TRBV29-1 | 12 | few
ASSNRDQETQY | TRBJ2-5 | TRBV5-1 | 11 | few
ASSIGGHWH | TRBJ1-5 | TRBV19 | 9 | NA
ASSPGQIYEQY | TRBJ2-7 | TRBV7-9 | 11 | few
ASSHRGANTGELF | TRBJ2-2 | TRBV2 | 13 | NA
ASSQDSSAQY | TRBJ2-5 | TRBV4-1 | 10 | few
AWSEGQGARGYT | TRBJ1-2 | TRBV30 | 12 | NA
ASSQDNYEQY | TRBJ2-7 | TRBV5-1 | 10 | NA
ASSARDFQGGDTGELF | TRBJ2-2 | TRBV9 | 16 | few
SVEDSGVGNEQF | TRBJ2-1 | TRBV29-1 | 12 | NA
ASSPDRFYNEQF | TRBJ2-1 | TRBV18 | 12 | NA
ASSLESRQLTDTQY | TRBJ2-3 | TRBV5-4 | 14 | NA
ASSEDRANTGELF | TRBJ2-2 | TRBV5-1 | 13 | NA
ASSSITGIRSEAF | TRBJ1-1 | TRBV14 | 13 | few
ASGSYEQY | TRBJ2-7 | TRBV12-5 | 8 | NA
ASSLEGGQPNYGYT | TRBJ1-2 | TRBV11-2 | 14 | NA
ASRTPGGITETQY | TRBJ2-5 | TRBV28 | 13 | NA
ASKRDGANVLT | TRBJ2-6 | TRBV11-2 | 11 | NA
ASRDSGANVLT | TRBJ2-6 | TRBV4-1 | 11 | few
ASSEGGQETQY | TRBJ2-5 | TRBV10-1 | 11 | NA
ASSLGLEGADTQY | TRBJ2-3 | TRBV5-1 | 13 | few
AGDSQETQY | TRBJ2-5 | TRBV6-1 | 9 | NA
AIRGGSSYNEQF | TRBJ2-1 | TRBV10-3 | 12 | few
SPGGGPEAGYT | TRBJ1-2 | TRBV29-1 | 11 | NA
ASSQPRERANVLT | TRBJ2-6 | TRBV7-9 | 13 | NA
ASSRDRPYEQY | TRBJ2-7 | TRBV18 | 11 | NA
ASATGGAFPQH | TRBJ1-5 | TRBV19 | 11 | few
AWKGMNTEAF | TRBJ1-1 | TRBV30 | 10 | few
ASSLLAGYTDTQY | TRBJ2-3 | TRBV7-3 | 13 | few
AWSVRAVQETQY | TRBJ2-5 | TRBV30 | 12 | few
AWIQENSYEQY | TRBJ2-7 | TRBV30 | 11 | few
ASSQRTGSVTEAF | TRBJ1-1 | TRBV4-1 | 13 | NA
ASSQRGAWPQH | TRBJ1-5 | TRBV14 | 11 | few